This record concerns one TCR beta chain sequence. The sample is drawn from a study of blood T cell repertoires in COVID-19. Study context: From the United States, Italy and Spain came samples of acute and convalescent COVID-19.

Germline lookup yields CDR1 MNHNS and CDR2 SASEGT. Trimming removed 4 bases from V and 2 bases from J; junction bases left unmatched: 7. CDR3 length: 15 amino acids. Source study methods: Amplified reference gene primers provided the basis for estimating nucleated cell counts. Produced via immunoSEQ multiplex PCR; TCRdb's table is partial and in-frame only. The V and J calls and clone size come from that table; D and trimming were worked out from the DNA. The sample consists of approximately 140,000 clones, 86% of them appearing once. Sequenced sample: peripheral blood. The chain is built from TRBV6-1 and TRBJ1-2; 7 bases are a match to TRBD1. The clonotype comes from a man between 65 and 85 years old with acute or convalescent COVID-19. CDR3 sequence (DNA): TGTGCCAGCAGTGGAGCCGGGACAGAGAACTATGGCTACACCTTC. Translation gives CASSGAGTENYGYTF.